The entry below gives a single T cell receptor (beta chain) sequence along with its context. In this sample, this clonotype turned up once. Its specific antigen is unknown. No base quality information exists; no much larger clone differs at one position. The data were taken from a study of post-analysis software for immune sequencing data (dated by TCRdb to about 2015). Turning to the overall study: Recorded disease courses included relapsing-remitting, secondary progressive and progressive-relapsing multiple sclerosis, with some patients lacking subtype annotation. A subset of samples was prepared in parallel using single-end sample barcoding, then pooled and co-amplified after Illumina adapter ligation. The patient repertoires were compared against around eleven previously published healthy control repertoires obtained from donors aged roughly 6 to 25 years.

Libraries were constructed by PCR. Sequencer: Illumina HiSeq 2500. To reduce PCR and sequencing biases, unique molecular identifiers were built into the TCR beta cDNA libraries. Every 1 to 10 million input T cells yielded approximately 500,000 cDNA molecules, meaning each molecule approximated one T cell. Patient libraries were prepared and sequenced with the same protocol used for the earlier healthy control dataset. Within a given batch, samples were prepared together, multiplexed and sequenced on the same HiSeq lane. Under the source paper's analysis protocol: Raw barcoded reads were processed with MIGEC, discarding single-read molecular identifier groups before consensus assembly and CDR3 extraction. VDJtools was used for post-analysis of the clonotype tables, with diversity normalized by down-sampling every dataset to the smallest sample size. To correct batch-related cross-sample contamination, repertoire overlap clustering matched CDR3 amino acid sequences but not nucleotide sequences. TCRdb ran its own pipeline on the public reads, namely fastp trimming at Q25 and MiXCR clone calling, and kept in-frame beta chains. Rows merge per CDR3 protein into single entries with the most common DNA and genes. TCRdb, not the original authors, processed these V and J calls. The sample has hundreds of thousands of distinct CDR3 sequences on record, approximately 59% of them singletons. Clones ranked in the top ten supply approximately 10% of the sample.

What the work shows at the level of the full study, not this receptor alone: Compared with controls, multiple sclerosis patients had significantly lower normalized Chao1 diversity, a finding suggesting substantial peripheral T-cell clonal expansion. The multiple sclerosis patient group was slightly younger than the control group. Direct clustering with F measure revealed strong co-clustering of samples prepared in the same batch, which led to a batch-effect correction.

TCR beta repertoires were profiled from peripheral blood of roughly 13 young patients with multiple sclerosis to demonstrate the VDJtools post-analysis software. Multiple sclerosis patients were children and adolescents aged 6 to 15 years. This clonotype originated in a girl aged 2 to 9 with multiple sclerosis. Material for sequencing was blood.

The DNA sequence is given as TGTGCCAGCAGTTACTCGAACATTCCTGGAGATACGCAGTATTTT. The encoded protein is CASSYSNIPGDTQYF. This chain is built from TRBV6-2 or TRBV6-3 and TRBJ2-3; no confident D gene assignment can be made. The CDR3 contains 15 residues, cysteine and phenylalanine counted. The CDR3 DNA has 45 bases and is translated from base 1. V sheds 0 bases and J sheds 5 bases, leaving 12 bases between their ends. The CDR1 and CDR2 encoded by the germline V gene are MNHEY and SVGEGT.